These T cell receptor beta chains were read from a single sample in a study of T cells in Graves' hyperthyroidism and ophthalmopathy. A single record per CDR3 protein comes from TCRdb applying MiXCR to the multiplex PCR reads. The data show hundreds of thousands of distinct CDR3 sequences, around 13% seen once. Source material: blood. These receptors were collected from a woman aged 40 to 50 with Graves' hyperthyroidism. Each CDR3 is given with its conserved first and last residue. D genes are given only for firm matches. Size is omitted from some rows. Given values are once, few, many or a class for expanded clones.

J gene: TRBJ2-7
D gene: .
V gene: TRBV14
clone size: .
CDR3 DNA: TGTGCCAGCAGCCAAGGGAGACGAACCGGCGAGCAGTACTTC
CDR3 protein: CASSQGRRTGEQYF

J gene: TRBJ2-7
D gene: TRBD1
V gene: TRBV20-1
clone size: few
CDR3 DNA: TGCAGTGGGACAGGGAACTCCTACGAGCAGTACTTC
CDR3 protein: CSGTGNSYEQYF

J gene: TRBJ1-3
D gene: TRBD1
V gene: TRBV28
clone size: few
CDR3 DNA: TGTGCCAACAGTTACCTCGTGGGACAGGGGGCTTCTGGAAACACCATATATTTT
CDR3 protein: CANSYLVGQGASGNTIYF

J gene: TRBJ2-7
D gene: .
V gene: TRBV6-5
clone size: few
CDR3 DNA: TGTGCCAGCAGTTACGGGGATCGGGACACTACCTACGAGCAGTACTTC
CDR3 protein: CASSYGDRDTTYEQYF

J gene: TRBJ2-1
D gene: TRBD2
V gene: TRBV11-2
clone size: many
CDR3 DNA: TGTGCCAGCAGCCCCCTCCGAGCGGGAGGCAACAATGAGCAGTTCTTC
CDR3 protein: CASSPLRAGGNNEQFF

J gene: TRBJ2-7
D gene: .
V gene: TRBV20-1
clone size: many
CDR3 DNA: TGCAGTGCTATGTTAGATTCCTACGAGCAGTACTTC
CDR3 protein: CSAMLDSYEQYF

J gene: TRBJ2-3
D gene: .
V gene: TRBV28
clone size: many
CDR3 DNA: TGTGCCAGCAGTATACTGAGTGCAGATACGCAGTATTTT
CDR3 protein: CASSILSADTQYF

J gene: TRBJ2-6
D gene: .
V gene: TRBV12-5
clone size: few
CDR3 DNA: TGTGCTAGTGACGCCGGAACCTCTGGGGCCAACGTCCTGACTTTC
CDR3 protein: CASDAGTSGANVLTF

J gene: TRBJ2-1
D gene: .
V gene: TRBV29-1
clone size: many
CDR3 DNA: TGCAGCGTTGAAGATCTCGCTAGCTCCTACAATGAGCAGTTCTTC
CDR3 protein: CSVEDLASSYNEQFF

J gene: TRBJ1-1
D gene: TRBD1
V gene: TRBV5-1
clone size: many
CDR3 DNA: TGCGCCAGCAGCTTGTGGACAGGGGATAGCCGGCCCACTGAAGCTTTCTTT
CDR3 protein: CASSLWTGDSRPTEAFF

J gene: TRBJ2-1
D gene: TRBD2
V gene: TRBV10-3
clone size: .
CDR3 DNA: TGTGCCACCGGGACTAGCGGAAGGGGGGGGTACAATGAGCAGTTCTTC
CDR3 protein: CATGTSGRGGYNEQFF

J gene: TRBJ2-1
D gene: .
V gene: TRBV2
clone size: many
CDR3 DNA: TGTGCCAGCAGTTCCTATTGGGGGGCCAACTCCTACAATGAGCAGTTCTTC
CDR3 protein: CASSSYWGANSYNEQFF

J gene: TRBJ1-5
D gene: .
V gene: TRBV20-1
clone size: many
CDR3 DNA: TGCAGTGCTAGGGAATTGGGTCAGCCCCAGCATTTT
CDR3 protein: CSARELGQPQHF

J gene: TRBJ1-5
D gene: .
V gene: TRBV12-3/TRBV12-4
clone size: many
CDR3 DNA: TGTGCCAGCATCAAAGGGACACCGGCGCCCAATCAGCCCCAGCATTTT
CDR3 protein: CASIKGTPAPNQPQHF

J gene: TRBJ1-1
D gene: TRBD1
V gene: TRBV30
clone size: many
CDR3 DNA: TGTGCCTGGAGTGTACCTCTCAGGGGGAGGACTGAAGCTTTCTTT
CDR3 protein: CAWSVPLRGRTEAFF

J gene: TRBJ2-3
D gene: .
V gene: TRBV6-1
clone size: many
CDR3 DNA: TGTGCCAGCAGTCCTACCCCTGTCGGGGATACGCAGTATTTT
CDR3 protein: CASSPTPVGDTQYF

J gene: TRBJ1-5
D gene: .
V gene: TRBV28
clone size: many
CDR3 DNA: TGTGCCAGCAGTTTGGGACACCTTAGCAATCAGCCCCAGCATTTT
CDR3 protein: CASSLGHLSNQPQHF

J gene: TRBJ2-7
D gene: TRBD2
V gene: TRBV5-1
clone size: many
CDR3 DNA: TGTGCCAGCAGTGTCAGCGGGAGCTCCTACGAGCAGTACTTC
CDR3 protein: CASSVSGSSYEQYF

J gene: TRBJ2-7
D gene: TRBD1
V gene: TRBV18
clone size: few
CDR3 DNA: TGTGCCAGCTCCACTGGAGACAGGGGGTCTTACGAGCAGTACTTC
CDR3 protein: CASSTGDRGSYEQYF

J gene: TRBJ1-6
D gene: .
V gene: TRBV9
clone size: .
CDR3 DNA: TGTGCCAGCAGCGCTGAGGACGGTTCACCCCTCCACTTT
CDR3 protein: CASSAEDGSPLHF

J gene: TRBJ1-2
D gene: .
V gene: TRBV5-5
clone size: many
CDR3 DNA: TGTGCCAGCAGCGCCGGTGGTAACTATGGCTACACCTTC
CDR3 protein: CASSAGGNYGYTF

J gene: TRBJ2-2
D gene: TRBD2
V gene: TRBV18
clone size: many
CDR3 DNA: TGTGCCAGCTCACCACCGACGGGAGGGCCCACCGGGGAGCTGTTTTTT
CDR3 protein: CASSPPTGGPTGELFF

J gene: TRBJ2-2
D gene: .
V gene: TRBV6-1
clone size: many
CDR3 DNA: TGTGCCGGATCGCCCCGCCAGTTCGTGGCCGGGGAGCTGTTTTTT
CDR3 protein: CAGSPRQFVAGELFF

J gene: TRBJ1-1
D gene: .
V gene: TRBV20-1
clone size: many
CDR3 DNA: TGCAGTGCGACGAGGGCGCCCCGGAACACTGAAGCTTTCTTT
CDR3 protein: CSATRAPRNTEAFF

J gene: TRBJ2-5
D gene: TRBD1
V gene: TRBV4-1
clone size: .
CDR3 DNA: TGCGCCAGCAGCTTTGGACAGGTCCCCCAAGAGACCCAGTACTTC
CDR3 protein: CASSFGQVPQETQYF

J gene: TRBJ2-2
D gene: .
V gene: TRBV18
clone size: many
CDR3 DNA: TGTGCCAGCTCACCAGACAGGAACACCGGGGAGCTGTTTTTT
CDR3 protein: CASSPDRNTGELFF

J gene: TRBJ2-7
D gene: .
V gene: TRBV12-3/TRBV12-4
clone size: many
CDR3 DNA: TGTGCCAGCAGGTCCACAGGGAACTCCTACGAGCAGTACTTC
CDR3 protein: CASRSTGNSYEQYF

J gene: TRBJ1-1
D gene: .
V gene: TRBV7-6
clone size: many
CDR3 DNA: TGTGCCAGCAGCTTAGAAGCGGCCGGACAGTTCAACACTGAAGCTTTCTTT
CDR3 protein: CASSLEAAGQFNTEAFF

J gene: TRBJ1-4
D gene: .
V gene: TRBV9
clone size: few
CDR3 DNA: TGTGCCAGCAGCGTACAGGGGCTCCCGGCTAATGAAAAACTGTTTTTT
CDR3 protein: CASSVQGLPANEKLFF

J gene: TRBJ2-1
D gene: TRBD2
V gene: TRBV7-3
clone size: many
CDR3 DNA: TGTGCCAGCAGCTTGAATAGTGGGAGGGGAATTTACAATGAGCAGTTCTTC
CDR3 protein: CASSLNSGRGIYNEQFF

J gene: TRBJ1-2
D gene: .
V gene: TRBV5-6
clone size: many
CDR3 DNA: TGTGCCAGCAGCCGCAGACAAGCTGAGTATGGCTACACCTTC
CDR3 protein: CASSRRQAEYGYTF

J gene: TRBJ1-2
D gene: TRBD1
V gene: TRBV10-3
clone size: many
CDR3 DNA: TGTGCCATCAGGGATGACAGGGTTTTGGGCTACACCTTC
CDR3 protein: CAIRDDRVLGYTF

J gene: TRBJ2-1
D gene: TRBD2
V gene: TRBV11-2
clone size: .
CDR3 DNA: TGTGCCAGTAGTAGCGGGACTAGCGGGAGCTATGAGCAGTTCTTC
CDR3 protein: CASSSGTSGSYEQFF

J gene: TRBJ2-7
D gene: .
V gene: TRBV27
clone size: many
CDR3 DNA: TGTGCCAGCAGCCCCCTGCCCGCCTACGAGCAGTACTTC
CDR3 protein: CASSPLPAYEQYF